This T cell receptor (beta chain) was found in a study of T cell responses to AZD1222 COVID-19 vaccine. General study findings and limits: Among AZD1222 vaccinees, only 6 or 7 were seropositive at baseline. Donors were largely white British and mainly female; clonal diversity was possibly underestimated.

Pooled together were second doses at about 4 or about 12 weeks. As regards this clone: Antigen specificity is unknown. Other DNA sequences in this specimen translate into the identical CDR3.

Generated by immunoSEQ multiplex PCR, the TCRdb table keeps only in-frame clones and is missing some. Of 85,000 to 100,000 clones in the sample, approximately 90% were seen once. The receptor's source is an adult who received the AZD1222 COVID-19 vaccine. Sequencing used peripheral blood, obtained 28 days after the second AZD1222 dose.

The CDR3 DNA sequence: TGTGCCAGCAGTGAAGGGACAGGGTCCGTTGATACGCAGTATTTT. Translated: CASSEGTGSVDTQYF. This chain joins TRBV6-4 and TRBJ2-3; 9 nucleotides align to TRBD1. Germline V CDR1 and CDR2: MRHNA, SNTAGT. Trimming took 3 bases from V and 6 from J; bases not matched to a gene: 7. The CDR3 runs to 15 residues.